These T cell receptor beta chains were read from a single sample in a study of blood T cell repertoires in COVID-19. Assay used: immunoSEQ multiplex PCR; TCRdb lists only in-frame clones, some missing. The sample has 250,000 or so clones; more than 70% are singletons. Sequenced material: peripheral blood. Source of these receptors: an elderly man with acute or convalescent COVID-19. Both conserved end residues are part of each CDR3. The D gene is left open where the match is weak. Where a row states a size, it is once, few, many or the class of an expanded clone; other rows omit it.

d_gene	v_gene	abundance	j_gene	len	CDR3aa	CDR3nt
NA	TRBV28	NA	TRBJ1-4	15	CASSPPDSRGEKLFF	TGTGCCAGCAGTCCCCCGGACTCCAGAGGGGAAAAACTGTTTTTT
TRBD1	TRBV2	NA	TRBJ2-2	14	CASVRTGNTGELFF	TGTGCCTCAGTCAGGACAGGGAACACCGGGGAGCTGTTTTTT
TRBD2	TRBV28	NA	TRBJ2-7	15	CASSTPGGGTYEQYF	TGTGCCAGCTCGACTCCGGGGGGGGGCACCTACGAGCAGTACTTC
TRBD1	TRBV29-1	NA	TRBJ1-1	13	CSVADRVNTEAFF	TGCAGCGTGGCCGACAGGGTGAACACTGAAGCTTTCTTT
TRBD1	TRBV28	NA	TRBJ1-5	15	CATNDRQGSNQPQHF	TGTGCCACCAATGATCGACAGGGGAGCAATCAGCCCCAGCATTTT
NA	TRBV27	NA	TRBJ1-6	16	CASSFAGQGQNSPLHF	TGTGCCAGCAGTTTTGCGGGGCAGGGCCAAAATTCACCCCTCCACTTT
NA	TRBV27	once	TRBJ2-7	15	CASSLNGGSGYEQYF	TGTGCCAGCAGTTTAAATGGAGGGAGCGGCTACGAGCAGTACTTC
TRBD1	TRBV15	NA	TRBJ1-4	18	CATSRGLGQTATNEKLFF	TGTGCCACCAGCAGAGGCCTGGGACAGACTGCAACTAATGAAAAACTGTTTTTT
NA	TRBV6-5	NA	TRBJ2-6	15	CASKVPGVGANVLTF	TGTGCCAGCAAAGTCCCGGGGGTAGGGGCCAACGTCCTGACTTTC
NA	TRBV5-1	NA	TRBJ2-1	16	CASSPSQGLSYNEQFF	TGCGCCAGCAGCCCATCGCAGGGGCTATCCTACAATGAGCAGTTCTTC
TRBD2	TRBV3-1/TRBV3-2	NA	TRBJ2-1	18	CASSQGTSGGAVYNEQFF	TGTGCCAGCAGCCAAGGGACTAGCGGGGGGGCCGTCTACAATGAGCAGTTCTTC
NA	TRBV6-5	NA	TRBJ2-3	14	CASFNGHRTDTQYF	TGTGCCAGCTTTAACGGTCACCGCACAGATACGCAGTATTTT
NA	TRBV1	NA	TRBJ1-2	11	CTSQINYGYTF	TGCACCAGCCAAATTAACTATGGCTACACCTTC
TRBD1	TRBV7-2	NA	TRBJ1-1	15	CASSIPGTGGTEAFF	TGTGCCAGCAGCATACCGGGGACAGGGGGCACTGAAGCTTTCTTT
NA	TRBV5-8	NA	TRBJ1-5	12	CASGPFNQPQHF	TGTGCCAGCGGCCCGTTCAATCAGCCCCAGCATTTT
NA	TRBV7-9	NA	TRBJ1-1	13	CASSLQGITEAFF	TGTGCCAGCAGCTTACAGGGTATCACTGAAGCTTTCTTT
TRBD1	TRBV6-5	NA	TRBJ1-2	15	CASSYPGQGAYGYTF	TGTGCCAGCAGTTACCCGGGACAGGGGGCCTATGGCTACACCTTC
NA	TRBV5-4	NA	TRBJ2-1	13	CASSFWRSGEQFF	TGTGCCAGCAGCTTTTGGAGGTCGGGTGAGCAGTTCTTC
NA	TRBV7-9	NA	TRBJ1-3	16	CASSLVQGYSGNTIYF	TGTGCCAGCAGCTTAGTGCAGGGATACTCTGGAAACACCATATATTTT
NA	TRBV20-1	few	TRBJ1-1	11	CSARTYPEAFF	TGCAGTGCTAGAACATACCCTGAAGCTTTCTTT
TRBD1	TRBV5-1	NA	TRBJ1-1	16	CASSLGWDRLNTEAFF	TGCGCCAGCAGCTTGGGCTGGGACAGACTGAACACTGAAGCTTTCTTT
NA	TRBV7-3	NA	TRBJ1-1	15	CASSLTRGGATEAFF	TGTGCCAGCAGCTTAACGAGGGGAGGGGCCACTGAAGCTTTCTTT
NA	TRBV10-2	NA	TRBJ1-2	14	CASSVSGGLSGYTF	TGCGCCAGCAGTGTGTCCGGGGGTTTGAGTGGCTACACCTTC
NA	TRBV6-7	NA	TRBJ1-2	15	CASRLKLGRPYGYTF	TGTGCCAGCCGTCTTAAGCTGGGGCGTCCCTATGGCTACACCTTC
NA	TRBV19	few	TRBJ1-1	15	CASMGAWGKDTEAFF	TGTGCCAGTATGGGGGCCTGGGGGAAGGACACTGAAGCTTTCTTT
NA	TRBV6-5	NA	TRBJ2-4	14	CASRPIPDSPRGYF	TGTGCCAGCAGACCTATCCCGGACAGCCCCCGAGGGTACTTC
NA	TRBV4-2	NA	TRBJ1-2	14	CASSQDPRDSGYTF	TGTGCCAGCAGCCAAGATCCCCGGGACTCTGGCTACACCTTC
NA	TRBV4-1	once	TRBJ2-3	16	CASSQEEAYSTDTQYF	TGCGCCAGCAGCCAAGAGGAAGCGTATAGCACAGATACGCAGTATTTT
NA	TRBV7-9	NA	TRBJ1-4	16	CASSFGGLGTNEKLFF	TGTGCCAGCAGCTTCGGGGGGCTAGGTACTAATGAAAAACTGTTTTTT
NA	TRBV19	few	TRBJ1-5	14	CASSSRDNNQPQHF	TGTGCCAGTAGTAGCCGGGACAACAATCAGCCCCAGCATTTT
NA	TRBV15	NA	TRBJ2-5	14	CATSRASGQETQYF	TGTGCCACCAGCAGAGCATCGGGTCAAGAGACCCAGTACTTC
TRBD1	TRBV29-1	few	TRBJ2-7	13	CSVLKPDRGAQYF	TGCAGCGTCCTAAAGCCCGACAGGGGGGCCCAATACTTC
TRBD1	TRBV6-6	NA	TRBJ2-7	15	CASSYTGQGAYEQYF	TGTGCCAGCAGTTACACCGGACAGGGAGCCTACGAGCAGTACTTC
TRBD1	TRBV28	NA	TRBJ1-1	12	CASPGTEGEAFF	TGTGCCAGCCCGGGGACAGAAGGAGAAGCTTTCTTT
NA	TRBV7-8	NA	TRBJ2-3	15	CASSPYGTSTDTQYF	TGTGCCAGCAGTCCGTACGGGACAAGCACAGATACGCAGTATTTT
TRBD1	TRBV25-1	NA	TRBJ1-1	13	CARRGTARTEAFF	TGTGCCCGTAGGGGGACAGCGCGCACTGAAGCTTTCTTT
NA	TRBV29-1	NA	TRBJ2-7	14	CSVAPLLQGNEQYF	TGCAGCGTTGCCCCGCTCCTACAGGGTAACGAGCAGTACTTC
NA	TRBV5-4	NA	TRBJ1-4	15	CASSSGLLATEKLFF	TGTGCCAGCAGCTCAGGACTCCTGGCGACCGAAAAACTGTTTTTT
NA	TRBV18	NA	TRBJ1-2	14	CASSRGDTSYGYTF	TGTGCCAGCTCACGGGGGGATACTTCCTATGGCTACACCTTC
NA	TRBV28	NA	TRBJ2-1	15	CASSSGTPGDNEQFF	TGTGCCAGCAGTTCTGGGACTCCCGGGGACAATGAGCAGTTCTTC
NA	TRBV5-4	NA	TRBJ2-5	14	CASSLAPGPETQYF	TGTGCCAGCAGCTTGGCGCCAGGGCCAGAGACCCAGTACTTC
NA	TRBV6-5	NA	TRBJ1-5	14	CASKRQGGDQPQHF	TGTGCCAGCAAGAGGCAGGGTGGTGATCAGCCCCAGCATTTT
TRBD1	TRBV29-1	NA	TRBJ1-2	13	CSGGTGDNYGYTF	TGCAGCGGTGGGACAGGGGATAACTATGGCTACACCTTC
NA	TRBV28	NA	TRBJ1-1	15	CASSSFDRINTEAFF	TGTGCCAGCAGTTCCTTCGACAGGATAAACACTGAAGCTTTCTTT
TRBD1	TRBV9	NA	TRBJ2-1	14	CASGRSGTGGEQFF	TGTGCCAGCGGCCGATCCGGGACAGGGGGCGAGCAGTTCTTC
TRBD1	TRBV14	NA	TRBJ2-7	14	CASSRDRVPYEQYF	TGTGCCAGCAGCAGGGACAGGGTACCCTACGAGCAGTACTTC
TRBD1	TRBV2	few	TRBJ1-2	15	CASSAMGQTNYGYTF	TGTGCCAGCAGTGCGATGGGACAGACTAACTATGGCTACACCTTC